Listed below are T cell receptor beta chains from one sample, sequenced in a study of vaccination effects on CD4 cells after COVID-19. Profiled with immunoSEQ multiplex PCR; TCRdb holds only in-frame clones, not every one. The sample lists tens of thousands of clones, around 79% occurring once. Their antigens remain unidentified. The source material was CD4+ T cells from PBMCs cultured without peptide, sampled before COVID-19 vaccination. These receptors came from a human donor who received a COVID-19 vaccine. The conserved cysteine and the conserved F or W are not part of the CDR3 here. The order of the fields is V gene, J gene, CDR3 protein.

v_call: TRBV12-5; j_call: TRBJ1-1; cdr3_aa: ASGLGPMSEAF
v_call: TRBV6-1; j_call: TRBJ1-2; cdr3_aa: ASSEAGPGYGYT
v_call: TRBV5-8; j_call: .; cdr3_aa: ASSLVGVLGQF
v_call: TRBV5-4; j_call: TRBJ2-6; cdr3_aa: ASTFPEGANVLT
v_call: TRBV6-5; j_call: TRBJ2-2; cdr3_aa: ASSYPGTGELF
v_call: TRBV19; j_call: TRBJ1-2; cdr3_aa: ASTPSGTGKGYT
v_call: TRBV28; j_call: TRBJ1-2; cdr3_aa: ASSLGRAGGNYGYT
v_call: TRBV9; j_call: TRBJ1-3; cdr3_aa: ASSVATRGNTIY
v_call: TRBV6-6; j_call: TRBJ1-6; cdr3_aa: ASSLVNSPLH
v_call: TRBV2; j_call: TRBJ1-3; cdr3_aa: ASSKQGKGSGNTIY
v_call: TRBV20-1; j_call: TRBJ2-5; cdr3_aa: SASSGGAWETQY
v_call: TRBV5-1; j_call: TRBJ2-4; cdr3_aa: ASSLWGEDIQY
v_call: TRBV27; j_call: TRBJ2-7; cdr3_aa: ASSFRSASGSSYEQY
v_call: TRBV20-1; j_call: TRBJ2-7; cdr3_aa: SARVGKQY
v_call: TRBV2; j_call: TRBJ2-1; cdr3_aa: ASSAGTSGYNEQF
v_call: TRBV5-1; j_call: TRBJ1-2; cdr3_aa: ASSPARGYGYT
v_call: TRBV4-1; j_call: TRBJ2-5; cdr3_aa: ASSQVTRQPGETQY
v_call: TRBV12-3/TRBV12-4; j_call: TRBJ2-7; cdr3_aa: ASRLTGNHEQY
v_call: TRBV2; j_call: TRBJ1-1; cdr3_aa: ASSVGENTEAF
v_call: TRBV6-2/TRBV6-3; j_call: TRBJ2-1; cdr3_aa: ASSYPRGQGNEQF
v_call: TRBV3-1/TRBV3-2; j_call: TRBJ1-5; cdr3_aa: ASSQELRQPQH
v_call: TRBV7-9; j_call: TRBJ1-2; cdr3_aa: ASSFKTGLGGYT
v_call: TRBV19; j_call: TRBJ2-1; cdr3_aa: ATRGGSYNEQF
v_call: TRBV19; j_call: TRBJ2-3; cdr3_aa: ASSERGGIDTQY
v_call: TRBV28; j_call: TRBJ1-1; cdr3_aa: ASSLVISEAF
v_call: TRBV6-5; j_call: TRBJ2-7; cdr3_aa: ASRRPGTGLEQY
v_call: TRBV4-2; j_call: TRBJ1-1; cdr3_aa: ASSQLYRGRTEAF
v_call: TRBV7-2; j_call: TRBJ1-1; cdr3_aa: ASSALIGTGVNTEAF
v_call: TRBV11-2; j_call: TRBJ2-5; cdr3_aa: ASGPRGPQETQY
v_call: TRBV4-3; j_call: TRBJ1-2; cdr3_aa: ASSQADRAKGYT
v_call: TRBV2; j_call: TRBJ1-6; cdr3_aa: ASRGGGSSYNSPLH
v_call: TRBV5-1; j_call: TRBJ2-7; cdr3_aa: ASSLGGQGTEQY
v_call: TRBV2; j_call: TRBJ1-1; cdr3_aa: ASRDRGMNTEAF
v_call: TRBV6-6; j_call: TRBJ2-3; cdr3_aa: ASRRGSTDTQY
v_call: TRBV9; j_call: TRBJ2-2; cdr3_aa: ASSVLADPNAGELF
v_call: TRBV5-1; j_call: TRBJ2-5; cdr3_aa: ASSYSGGETQY
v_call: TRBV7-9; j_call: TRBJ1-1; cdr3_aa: ASSLMEGNTEAF